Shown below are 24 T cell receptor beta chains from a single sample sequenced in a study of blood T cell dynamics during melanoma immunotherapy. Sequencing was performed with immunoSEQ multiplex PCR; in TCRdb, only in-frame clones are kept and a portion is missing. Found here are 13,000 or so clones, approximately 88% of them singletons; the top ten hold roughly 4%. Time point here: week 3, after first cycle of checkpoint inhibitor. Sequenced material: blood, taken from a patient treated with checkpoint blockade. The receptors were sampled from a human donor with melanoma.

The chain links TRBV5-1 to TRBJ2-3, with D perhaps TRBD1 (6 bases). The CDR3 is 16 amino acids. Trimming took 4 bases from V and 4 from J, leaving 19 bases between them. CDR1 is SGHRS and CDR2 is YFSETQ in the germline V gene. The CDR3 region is CASSIWQGRASDTQYF. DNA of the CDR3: TGCGCCAGCAGCATTTGGCAGGGGCGGGCGTCAGATACGCAGTATTTT. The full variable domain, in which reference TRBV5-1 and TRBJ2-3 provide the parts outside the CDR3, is KAGVTQTPRYLIKTRGQQVTLSCSPISGHRSVSWYQQTPGQGLQFLFEYFSETQRNKGNFPGRFSGRQFSNSRSEMNVSTLELGDSALYLCASSIWQGRASDTQYFGPGTRLTVL.

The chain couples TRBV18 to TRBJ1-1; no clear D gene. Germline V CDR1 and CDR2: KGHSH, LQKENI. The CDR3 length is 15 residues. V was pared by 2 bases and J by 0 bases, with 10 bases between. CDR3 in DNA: TGTGCCAGCTCACCAGAGGTATTAATGAACACTGAAGCTTTCTTT. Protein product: CASSPEVLMNTEAFF.

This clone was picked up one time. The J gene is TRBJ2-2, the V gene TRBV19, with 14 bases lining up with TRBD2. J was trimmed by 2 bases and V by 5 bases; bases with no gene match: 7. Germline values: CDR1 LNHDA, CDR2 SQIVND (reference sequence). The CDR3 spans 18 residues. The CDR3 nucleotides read TGTGCCAGTAGTCCGGGACTAGCGGGGGTCCAAAACACCGGGGAGCTGTTTTTT. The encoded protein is CASSPGLAGVQNTGELFF.

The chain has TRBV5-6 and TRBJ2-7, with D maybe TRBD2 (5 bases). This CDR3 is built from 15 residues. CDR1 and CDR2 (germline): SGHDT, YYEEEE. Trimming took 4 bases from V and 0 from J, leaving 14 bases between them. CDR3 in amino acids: CASSQEAWNSYEQYF. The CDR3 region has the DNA TGTGCCAGCAGCCAGGAGGCCTGGAACTCCTACGAGCAGTACTTC.

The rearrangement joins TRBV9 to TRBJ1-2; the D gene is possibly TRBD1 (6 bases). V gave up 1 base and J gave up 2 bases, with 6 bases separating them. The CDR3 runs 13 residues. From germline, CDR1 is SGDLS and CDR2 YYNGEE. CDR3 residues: CASSVQGNYGYTF. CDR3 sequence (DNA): TGTGCCAGCAGCGTACAGGGGAACTATGGCTACACCTTC.

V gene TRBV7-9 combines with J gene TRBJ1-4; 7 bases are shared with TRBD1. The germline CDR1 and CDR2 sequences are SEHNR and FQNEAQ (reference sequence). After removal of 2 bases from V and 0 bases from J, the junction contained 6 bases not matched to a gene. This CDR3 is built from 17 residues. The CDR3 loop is CASSLSGQSSTNEKLFF. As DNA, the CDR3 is TGTGCCAGCAGCTTATCGGGACAGAGCTCAACTAATGAAAAACTGTTTTTT.

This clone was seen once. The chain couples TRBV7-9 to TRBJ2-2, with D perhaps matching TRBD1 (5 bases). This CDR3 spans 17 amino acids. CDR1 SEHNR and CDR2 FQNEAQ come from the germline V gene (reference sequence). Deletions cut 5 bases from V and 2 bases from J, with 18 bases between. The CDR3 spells CASSPQAWFQNTGELFF. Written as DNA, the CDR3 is TGTGCCAGCAGCCCACAGGCGTGGTTCCAAAACACCGGGGAGCTGTTTTTT.

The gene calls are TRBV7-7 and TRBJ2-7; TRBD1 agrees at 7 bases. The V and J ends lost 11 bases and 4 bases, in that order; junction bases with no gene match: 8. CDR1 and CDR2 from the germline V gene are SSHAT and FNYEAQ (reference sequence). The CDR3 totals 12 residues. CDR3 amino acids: CARMGTAYEQYF. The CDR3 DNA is TGTGCCCGAATGGGGACAGCATACGAGCAGTACTTC. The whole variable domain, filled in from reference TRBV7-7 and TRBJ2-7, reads GAGVSQSPRYKVTKRGQDVTLRCDPISSHATLYWYQQALGQGPEFLTYFNYEAQPDKSGLPSDRFSAERPEGSISTLTIQRTEQRDSAMYRCARMGTAYEQYFGPGTRLTVT.

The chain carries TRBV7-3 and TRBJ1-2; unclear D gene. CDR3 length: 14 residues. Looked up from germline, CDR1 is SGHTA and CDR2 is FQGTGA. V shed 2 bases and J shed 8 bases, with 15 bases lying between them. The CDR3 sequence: CASSLYGSSGGYTF. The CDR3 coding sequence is TGTGCCAGCAGCTTATACGGCTCCTCGGGGGGCTACACCTTC.

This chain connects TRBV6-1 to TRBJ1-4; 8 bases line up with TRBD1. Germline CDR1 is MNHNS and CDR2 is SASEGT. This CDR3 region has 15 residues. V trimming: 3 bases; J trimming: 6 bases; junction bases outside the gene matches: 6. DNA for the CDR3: TGTGCCAGCAGTGACTATCAGGGGGCGGATGAAAAACTGTTTTTT. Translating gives CASSDYQGADEKLFF.

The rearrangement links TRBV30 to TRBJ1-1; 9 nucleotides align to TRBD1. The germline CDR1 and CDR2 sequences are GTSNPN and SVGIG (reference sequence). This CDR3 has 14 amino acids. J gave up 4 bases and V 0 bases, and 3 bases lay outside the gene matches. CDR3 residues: CAWSVWDRATEAFF. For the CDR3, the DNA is TGTGCCTGGAGTGTTTGGGACAGGGCCACTGAAGCTTTCTTT. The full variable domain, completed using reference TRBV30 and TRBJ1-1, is SQTIHQWPATLVQPVGSPLSLECTVEGTSNPNLYWYRQAAGRGLQLLFYSVGIGQISSEVPQNLSASRPQDRQFILSSKKLLLSDSGFYLCAWSVWDRATEAFFGQGTRLTVV.

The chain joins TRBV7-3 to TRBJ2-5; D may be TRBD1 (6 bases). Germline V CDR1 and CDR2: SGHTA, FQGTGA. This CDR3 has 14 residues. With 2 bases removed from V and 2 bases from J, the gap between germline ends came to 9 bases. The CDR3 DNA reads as TGTGCCAGCAGCTTAGGGCAGGGGCAAGAGACCCAGTACTTC. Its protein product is CASSLGQGQETQYF.

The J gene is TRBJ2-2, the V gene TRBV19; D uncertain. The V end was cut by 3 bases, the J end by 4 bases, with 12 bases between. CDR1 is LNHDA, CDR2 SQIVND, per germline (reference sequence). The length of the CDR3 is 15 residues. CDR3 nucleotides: TGTGCCAGTAGTATCCCTGGGATGGGCACCGGGGAGCTGTTTTTT. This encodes CASSIPGMGTGELFF.

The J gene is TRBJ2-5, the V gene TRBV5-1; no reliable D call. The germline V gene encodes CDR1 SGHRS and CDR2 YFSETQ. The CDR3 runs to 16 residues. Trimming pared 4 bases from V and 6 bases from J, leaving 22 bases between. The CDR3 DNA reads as TGCGCCAGCAGCCCACTCCCGGGCGAACTTGGAAAGACCCAGTACTTC. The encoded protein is CASSPLPGELGKTQYF.

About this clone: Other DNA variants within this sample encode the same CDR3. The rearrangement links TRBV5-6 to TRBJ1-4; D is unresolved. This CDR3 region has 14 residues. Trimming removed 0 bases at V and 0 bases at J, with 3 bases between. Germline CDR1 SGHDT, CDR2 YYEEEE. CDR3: CASSLVATNEKLFF. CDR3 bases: TGTGCCAGCAGCTTGGTTGCAACTAATGAAAAACTGTTTTTT.

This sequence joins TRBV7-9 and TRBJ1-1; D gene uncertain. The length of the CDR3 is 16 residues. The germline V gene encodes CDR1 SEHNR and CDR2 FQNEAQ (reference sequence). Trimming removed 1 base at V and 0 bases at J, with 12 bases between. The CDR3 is CASSLGSVRLNTEAFF. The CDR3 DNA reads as TGTGCCAGCAGCTTAGGATCGGTCAGGTTGAACACTGAAGCTTTCTTT.

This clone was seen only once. The CDR3 DNA reads TGTGCCAGCAGCTTAGGACACTCTGGAAACACCATATATTTT. This sequence encodes CASSLGHSGNTIYF. The rearrangement joins TRBV7-9 to TRBJ1-3; unclear D gene. The CDR3 loop spans 14 amino acids. CDR1 is SEHNR and CDR2 is FQNEAQ in the germline V gene (reference sequence). V was cut by 1 base and J by 0 bases, with 4 bases left in between.

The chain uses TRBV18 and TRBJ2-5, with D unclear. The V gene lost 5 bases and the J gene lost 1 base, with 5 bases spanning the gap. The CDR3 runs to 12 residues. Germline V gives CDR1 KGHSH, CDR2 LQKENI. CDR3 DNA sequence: TGTGCCAGCTCATCCCGCCAAGAGACCCAGTACTTC. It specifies CASSSRQETQYF.

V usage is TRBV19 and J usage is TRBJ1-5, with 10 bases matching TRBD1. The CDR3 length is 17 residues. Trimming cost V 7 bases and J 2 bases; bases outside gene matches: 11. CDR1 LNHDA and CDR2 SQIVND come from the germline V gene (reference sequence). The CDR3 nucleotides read TGTGCCAGTAACGTATGGGACAGGGGAAAGGGCAATCAGCCCCAGCATTTT. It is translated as CASNVWDRGKGNQPQHF.

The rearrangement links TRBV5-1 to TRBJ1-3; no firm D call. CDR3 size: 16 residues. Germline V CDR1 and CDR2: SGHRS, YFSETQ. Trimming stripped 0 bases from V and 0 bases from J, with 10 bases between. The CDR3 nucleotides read TGCGCCAGCAGCTTGGGCCCGGCCTACTCTGGAAACACCATATATTTT. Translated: CASSLGPAYSGNTIYF.

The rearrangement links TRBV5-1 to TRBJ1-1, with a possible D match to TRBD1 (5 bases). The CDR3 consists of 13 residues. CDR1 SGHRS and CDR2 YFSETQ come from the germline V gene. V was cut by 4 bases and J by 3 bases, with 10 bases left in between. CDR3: CASSLAGHTEAFF. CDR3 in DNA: TGCGCCAGCAGCCTAGCGGGGCACACTGAAGCTTTCTTT.

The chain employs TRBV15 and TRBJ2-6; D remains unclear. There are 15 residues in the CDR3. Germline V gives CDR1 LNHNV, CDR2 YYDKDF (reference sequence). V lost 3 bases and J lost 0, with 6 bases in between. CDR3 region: CATSSKISGANVLTF. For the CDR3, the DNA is TGTGCCACCAGCAGTAAGATCTCTGGGGCCAACGTCCTGACTTTC.

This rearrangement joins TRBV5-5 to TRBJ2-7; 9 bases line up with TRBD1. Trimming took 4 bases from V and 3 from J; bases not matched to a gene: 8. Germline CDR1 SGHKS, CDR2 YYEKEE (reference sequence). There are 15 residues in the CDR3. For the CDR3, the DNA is TGTGCCAGCAGCACACCGGGACAGGGTGGCTACGAGCAGTACTTC. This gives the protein CASSTPGQGGYEQYF.

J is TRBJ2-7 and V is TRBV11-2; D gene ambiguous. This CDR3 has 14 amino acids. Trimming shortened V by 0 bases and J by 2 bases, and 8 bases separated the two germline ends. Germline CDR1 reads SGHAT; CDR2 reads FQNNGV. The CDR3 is CASSLERLTYEQYF. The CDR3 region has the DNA TGTGCCAGCAGCTTAGAACGGCTTACCTACGAGCAGTACTTC.